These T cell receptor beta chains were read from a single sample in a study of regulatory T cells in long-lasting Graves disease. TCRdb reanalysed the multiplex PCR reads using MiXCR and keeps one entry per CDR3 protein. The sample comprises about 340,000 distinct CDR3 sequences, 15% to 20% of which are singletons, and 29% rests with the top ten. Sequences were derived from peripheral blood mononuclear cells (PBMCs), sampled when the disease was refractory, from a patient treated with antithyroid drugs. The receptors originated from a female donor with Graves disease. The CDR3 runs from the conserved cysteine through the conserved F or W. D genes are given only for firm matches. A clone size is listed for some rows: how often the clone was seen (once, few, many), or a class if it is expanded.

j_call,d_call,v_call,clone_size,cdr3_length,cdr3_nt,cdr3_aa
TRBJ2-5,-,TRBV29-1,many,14,TGCAGCGTTGGGGGGGCTCTGTGGCAAGAGACCCAGTACTTC,CSVGGALWQETQYF
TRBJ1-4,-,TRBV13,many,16,TGTGCCAGCAGCTTAAAATTGACAGCAAGAAGTGAAAAACTGTTTTTT,CASSLKLTARSEKLFF
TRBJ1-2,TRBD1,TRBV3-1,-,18,TGTGCCAGCAGCCAAGAATACCTGATGGGACAGGGGGGCTATGGCTACACCTTC,CASSQEYLMGQGGYGYTF
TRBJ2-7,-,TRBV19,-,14,TGTGCCAGTAGTATTTGGGACGGTGCCTACGAGCAGTACTTC,CASSIWDGAYEQYF
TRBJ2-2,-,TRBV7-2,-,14,TGTGCCACAAAAAGGGACACTAACACCGGGGAGCTGTTTTTT,CATKRDTNTGELFF
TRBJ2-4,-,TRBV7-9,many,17,TGTGCCAGCAGCCATGAGTATGGAACGGGCCCCAAAAACATTCAGTACTTC,CASSHEYGTGPKNIQYF
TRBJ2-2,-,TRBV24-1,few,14,TGTGCCACCGCGACAGGGAGGTACACCGGGGAGCTGTTTTTT,CATATGRYTGELFF
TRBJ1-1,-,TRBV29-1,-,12,TGCAGCGTTGTAGGTGTCCACACTGAAGCTTTCTTT,CSVVGVHTEAFF
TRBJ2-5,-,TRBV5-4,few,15,TGTGCCAGCAGCTTGGGACAGGCTAACCAAGAGACCCAGTACTTC,CASSLGQANQETQYF
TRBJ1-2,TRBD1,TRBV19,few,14,TGTGCCAGTAGGACTACAGGGGGCGTAGATGGCTACACCTTC,CASRTTGGVDGYTF
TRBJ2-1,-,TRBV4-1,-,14,TGCGCCAGCAGCCCCCCACCCCCGTTAGACGAGCAGTTCTTC,CASSPPPPLDEQFF
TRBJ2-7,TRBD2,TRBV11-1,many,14,TGTGCCAGCAGCTTCGCGGGGGGGCCCTACGAGCAGTACTTC,CASSFAGGPYEQYF
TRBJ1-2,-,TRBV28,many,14,TGTGCCAGCAGCTCCCTCGGGGGCGGCTATGGCTACACCTTC,CASSSLGGGYGYTF
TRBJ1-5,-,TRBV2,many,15,TGTGCCAGCAGTCTACAGGGTTTTGGCAATCAGCCCCAGCATTTT,CASSLQGFGNQPQHF
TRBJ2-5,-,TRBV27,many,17,TGTGCCAGCAGTTTATCGTGGGGCAATAGGGTTTGGGAGACCCAGTACTTC,CASSLSWGNRVWETQYF
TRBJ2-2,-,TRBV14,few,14,TGTGCCAGCAGCGGACGACTAGTGTCCGGGGAGCTGTTTTTT,CASSGRLVSGELFF
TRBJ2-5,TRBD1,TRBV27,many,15,TGTGCCAGCAGTTCGAGGACAGGGGGCCAAGAGACCCAGTACTTC,CASSSRTGGQETQYF
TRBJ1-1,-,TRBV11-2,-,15,TGTGCCAGCAGCTTACGCGGGGGGCGGAACACTGAAGCTTTCTTT,CASSLRGGRNTEAFF
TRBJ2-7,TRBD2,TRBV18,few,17,TGTGCCAGCTCACCACTAGTCGGGACTAGCGGGTCCTACGAGCAGTACTTC,CASSPLVGTSGSYEQYF
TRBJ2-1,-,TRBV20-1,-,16,TGCAGTGCTAGTGTACTGGCGGGGATGGCCTACAATGAGCAGTTCTTC,CSASVLAGMAYNEQFF
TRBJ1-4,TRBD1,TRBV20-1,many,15,TGCAGTGCAGTCGAATCGGGACAGACTAATGAAAAACTGTTTTTT,CSAVESGQTNEKLFF
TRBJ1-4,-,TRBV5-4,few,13,TGTGCCAGCTGTGTGGACCCGGGGGAAAAACTGTTTTTT,CASCVDPGEKLFF
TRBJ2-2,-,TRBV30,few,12,TGTGCCTGGACGGTCAGGGCCGGGGAGCTGTTTTTT,CAWTVRAGELFF
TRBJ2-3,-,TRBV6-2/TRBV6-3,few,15,TGTGCCAGCAGTCCCGGGGGGACACGATCAGATACGCAGTATTTT,CASSPGGTRSDTQYF
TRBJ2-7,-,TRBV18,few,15,TGTGCCAGCTCACCGGTAGGGACAAGCCCCTACGAGCAGTACTTC,CASSPVGTSPYEQYF
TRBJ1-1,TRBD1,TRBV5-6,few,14,TGTGCCAGCAGCCCCGGGACAGGGATCACTGAAGCTTTCTTT,CASSPGTGITEAFF
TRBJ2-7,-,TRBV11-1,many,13,TGTGCCAGCAGCTTACATGGGACTTACGAGCAGTACTTC,CASSLHGTYEQYF
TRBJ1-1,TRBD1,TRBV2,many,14,TGTGCCAGCAGTCTAAAGGGGGCCGACACTGAAGCTTTCTTT,CASSLKGADTEAFF
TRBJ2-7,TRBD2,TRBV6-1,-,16,TGTGCCAGCACCCAGACTAGCGGGAGGGCCAGCGGCGAGCAGTACTTC,CASTQTSGRASGEQYF
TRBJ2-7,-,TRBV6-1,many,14,TGTGCCAGCAACACCCCGCCGTCTGGGTACGAGCAGTACTTC,CASNTPPSGYEQYF
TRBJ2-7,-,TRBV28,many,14,TGTGCCAGCAGTTTACCTCCTCATCCTTACGAGCAGTACTTC,CASSLPPHPYEQYF
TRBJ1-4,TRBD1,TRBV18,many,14,TGTGCCAGCTCACCACCGGGACAGCCGGAAAAACTGTTTTTT,CASSPPGQPEKLFF
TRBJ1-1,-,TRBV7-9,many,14,TGTGCCAGCAGCTTAGAAGGAAGGACACTCGGAGCTTTCTTT,CASSLEGRTLGAFF
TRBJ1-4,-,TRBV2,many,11,TGTGCCAGCAGTGAGGTTGAAAAACTGTTTTTT,CASSEVEKLFF
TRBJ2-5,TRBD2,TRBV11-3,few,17,TGTGCCAGCAGCCTCGGGGGGGGGGCTAGTCTGTTGGAGACCCAGTACTTC,CASSLGGGASLLETQYF
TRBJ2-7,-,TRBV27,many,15,TGTGCCAGCAGTTTTTCGGAGTTAGGGTCCTACGAGCAGTACTTC,CASSFSELGSYEQYF
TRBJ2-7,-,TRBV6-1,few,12,TGTGCCAGCAGACAGAGCCCTTACGAGCAGTACTTC,CASRQSPYEQYF
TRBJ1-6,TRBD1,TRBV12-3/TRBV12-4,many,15,TGTGCCAGCAGTTTAGCGCGCACAGGGGGCTCACCCCTCCACTTT,CASSLARTGGSPLHF
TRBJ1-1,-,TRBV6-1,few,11,TGTGCCAGCATGCGGGACCCCAGTGCTTTCTTT,CASMRDPSAFF
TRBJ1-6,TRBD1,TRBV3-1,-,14,TGTGCCAGCAGTTGGGGACAGATTAATTCACCCCTCCACTTT,CASSWGQINSPLHF
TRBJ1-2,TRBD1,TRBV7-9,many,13,TGTGCCAGCAGCCTAGACAGGGTTGATGGCTACACCTTC,CASSLDRVDGYTF
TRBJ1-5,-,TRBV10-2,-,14,TGCGCCAGCAGCGAGGACAAATACAATCAGCCCCAGCATTTT,CASSEDKYNQPQHF
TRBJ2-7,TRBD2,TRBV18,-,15,TGTGCCAGCTCCCGCGGGACTAGCGGCCTCTACGAGCAGTACTTC,CASSRGTSGLYEQYF
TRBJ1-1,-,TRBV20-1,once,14,TGCAGTGCTAGATCCCACTGGGGCACTCCTGAAGCTTTCTTT,CSARSHWGTPEAFF